This T cell receptor (beta chain) was identified in a study of T cell responses to AZD1222 COVID-19 vaccine. General study results and limits: Donors, mostly white British, included more females; clonal diversity was possibly underestimated. CD4 TCRs associated with vaccination spanned spike, dominating at 160-218 and 743-854. Without day 14 samples, only post-peak T cell repertoires were studied.

CDR3 length: 15 amino acids. CDR1 LGHNA and CDR2 YNFKEQ come from the germline V gene. V lost 0 bases, J lost 2 bases, and 9 bases lay in between. This clone occurred once. The antigen remains undetermined. The data were produced by immunoSEQ multiplex PCR, yet TCRdb's version contains in-frame clones alone and is incomplete. This table holds around 120,000 clones, roughly 85% found once. The chain joins TRBV4-2 to TRBJ2-3; D may be TRBD2 (6 bases). The material was peripheral blood, obtained on day 0 of MenACWY control vaccination. The origin of this receptor is an adult in good health. CDR3 sequence reads: CASSQEGLTTDTQYF. CDR3 DNA: TGTGCCAGCAGCCAAGAGGGACTTACCACAGATACGCAGTATTTT.